This T cell receptor (beta chain) stems from a study of cytomegalovirus exposure and HLA in healthy donors (dated by TCRdb to 2016 to 2017). Context from the whole study: According to a later analysis, one platform produced both the roughly 130 validation repertoires and the approximately 670 repertoires of the first cohort. High-throughput TCR immunosequencing, statistical association of individual TCRs with disease status, and machine learning were combined to predict cytomegalovirus infection status. A separate validation cohort of 90 to 150 different subjects was used in addition to the 666-subject first cohort. The study was designed to test whether signatures of past pathogen exposure could be identified by cataloging public T cell receptors.

Libraries were made using the immunoSEQ multiplex PCR assay. In the source study's methods: A statistical classification framework was developed to diagnose cytomegalovirus status using the catalog of TCR beta chain sequences. Entries here come from immuneACCESS through TCRdb and include only in-frame sequences with V and J called. Some clones fail to appear in such tables; in the studies checked, an unresolved V gene covers under half of the shortfall, and the cause of the remainder is unknown. D and trimming were read from the DNA, whereas the V and J calls and clone size are those reported in that table. In all, the sample holds about 310,000 clones, and over 75% of those were seen once. The top ten constitute approximately 0.95% of the sample. For this clone: Its antigen is currently not known. Base quality data are lacking; no much larger clone is found one base away.

Separate from the approximately 690-subject first cohort, the validation cohort of about 110 subjects was the group to which the donors belonged. The research as a whole found: A later analysis had no HLA typing for the validation cohort, so co-occurrence there was scored across all 130 or so repertoires. The classifier was reported to diagnose cytomegalovirus status with high specificity and sensitivity in both the original and validation cohorts. The study listed approximately 160 TCR beta chains as associated with cytomegalovirus. In a later analysis, TCRs clustered in the first cohort were found to also tend to co-occur in the roughly 130 validation repertoires, with 94% of cluster scores above 0. Across donors, most TCR sequences were observed very rarely, whereas some public TCRs were present in many individuals. In vitro tests confirmed that a few of the cytomegalovirus-associated TCR beta chains recognize cytomegalovirus antigens. It was suggested by the authors that the approach could potentially be generalized to other disease states and immunological phenotypes.

The CDR3, from cysteine to phenylalanine, totals 17 residues. Only CDR3 DNA remains: 51 bases, in frame from the first base. The germline V gene (reference sequence) yields LNHDA for CDR1 and SQIVND for CDR2. Trimming accounts for 3 bases at V and 2 bases at J, while the number of junction bases matched to no gene is 8. The origin of this receptor is a man aged 25-45 years in good health and CMV-seronegative. Sequenced: PBMCs. The chain couples TRBV19 to TRBJ2-3; 10 of the junction bases match TRBD1. The nucleotide sequence reads TGTGCCAGTAGTATCGGGGGGACAGGGGCTATCACAGATACGCAGTATTTT. The resulting protein is CASSIGGTGAITDTQYF.